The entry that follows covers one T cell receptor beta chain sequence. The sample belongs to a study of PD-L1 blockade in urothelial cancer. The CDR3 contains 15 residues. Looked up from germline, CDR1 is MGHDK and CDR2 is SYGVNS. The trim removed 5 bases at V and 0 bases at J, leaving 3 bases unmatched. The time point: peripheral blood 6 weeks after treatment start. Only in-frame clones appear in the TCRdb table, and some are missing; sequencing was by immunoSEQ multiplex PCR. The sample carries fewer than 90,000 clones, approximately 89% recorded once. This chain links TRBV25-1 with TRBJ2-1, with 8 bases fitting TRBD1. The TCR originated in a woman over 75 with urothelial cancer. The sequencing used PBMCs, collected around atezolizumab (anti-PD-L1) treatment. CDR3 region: CASSRDRGSYNEQFF. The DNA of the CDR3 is TGTGCCAGCAGTCGCGACAGGGGCTCCTACAATGAGCAGTTCTTC.